This T cell receptor beta chain was sequenced during a study of blood T cell repertoires in COVID-19. Study overall: Researchers got acute and convalescent COVID-19 samples from the United States, Italy and Spain. Sample material is recorded as cDNA or gDNA derived from T cells, B-cell-depleted T cells, or PBMCs.

Study processing details: It was from reference gene primer amplification that nucleated cell counts were estimated. This table comes from immunoSEQ multiplex PCR, and its TCRdb copy is limited to in-frame clones, with some not included. V and J calls and clone size are given by that table; D and trimming were obtained from the DNA. The sample contains roughly 80,000 clones, approximately 90% of which appear only once. V was clipped by 5 bases and J by 5 bases; unmatched bases: 5. The CDR3 consists of 14 residues. From germline, CDR1 is MNHEY and CDR2 SVGEGT. V gene TRBV6-2 or TRBV6-3 combines with J gene TRBJ2-7, with 11 positions matching TRBD1. This TCR was sampled from a human donor in a cohort sampled during active COVID-19. The source material was peripheral blood. CDR3 nucleotide sequence: TGTGCCAGCAGTGACGGACAGGGGGCCCACGAGCAGTACTTC. Translated: CASSDGQGAHEQYF.